The present TCR beta chain was sequenced within a study of patients and donors after allogeneic stem cell transplantation. TCRdb passed the RT-PCR reads through MiXCR, listing each CDR3 protein once. Among approximately 150,000 distinct CDR3 sequences listed, 37% were seen once. The length of the CDR3 is 14 residues. V dropped 8 bases and J dropped 8; count of bases not matched to a gene: 8. The sequenced sample was blood, either unsorted or a sorted T cell fraction (not recorded which). V gene TRBV12-3 or TRBV12-4 combines with J gene TRBJ2-1; 11 nucleotides agree with TRBD1. The source is a human donor who was either an allogeneic HSCT recipient or a stem cell or donor lymphocyte infusion donor (not recorded which). It is not recorded whose cells these are; they may come from a transplant donor. The CDR3 coding sequence is TGTGCCAGCGGACCGGGACAGGGGGGCGATGAGCAGTTCTTC. This translates into CASGPGQGGDEQFF.